A selection of T cell receptor beta chains follows, all from one sample in a study of T-cell reconstitution after alpha-beta-depleted transplantation in children. TCRdb fed the PCR reads into MiXCR, producing one record per CDR3 protein. The sample shows about 400,000 distinct CDR3 sequences, around 15% of them seen only once. This specimen was PBMCs, mostly from graft donor cells, taken 360 days after TCRalphabeta/CD19-depleted stem cell transplant. These receptors all come from a boy younger than two who had a stem cell transplant for Wiskott-Aldrich syndrome, so the T cells may come from the graft donor. Each CDR3 is given with its conserved first and last residue. A D gene is named only where the DNA matches it firmly. Where a row states a size, it is once, few, many or the class of an expanded clone; other rows omit it.

TRBJ2-1,NA,TRBV20-1,few,CSARGYLRGRGGYSYNEQFF,TGCAGTGCTAGAGGGTATTTACGGGGGAGAGGGGGTTACTCCTACAATGAGCAGTTCTTC
TRBJ2-1,NA,TRBV7-2,few,CASSPSNEQFF,TGTGCCAGCAGCCCATCGAATGAGCAGTTCTTC
TRBJ1-5,NA,TRBV6-5,NA,CASSYPGSLGPQHF,TGTGCCAGCAGTTACCCCGGGTCCCTCGGGCCCCAGCATTTT
TRBJ2-3,TRBD1,TRBV29-1,few,CSVEDYRSDRVETDTQYF,TGCAGCGTTGAAGATTACCGGTCGGACAGGGTTGAGACAGATACGCAGTATTTT
TRBJ2-7,NA,TRBV24-1,many,CATSDPPGYEQYF,TGTGCCACCAGTGATCCCCCGGGCTACGAGCAGTACTTC
TRBJ2-7,NA,TRBV27,once,CASSLTRTGEQYF,TGTGCCAGCAGTCTTACTAGAACCGGCGAGCAGTACTTC
TRBJ2-7,TRBD2,TRBV12-3/TRBV12-4,few,CASNIWTSGISYEQYF,TGTGCCAGCAACATTTGGACTAGCGGGATTTCCTACGAGCAGTACTTC
TRBJ1-5,TRBD1,TRBV12-3/TRBV12-4,many,CASSSRDSLREPQHF,TGTGCCAGCAGTTCCCGGGACAGCCTAAGAGAGCCCCAGCATTTT
TRBJ2-2,NA,TRBV7-9,many,CASSPTGLNTGELFF,TGTGCCAGCAGCCCCACAGGGCTGAACACCGGGGAGCTGTTTTTT
TRBJ2-7,TRBD1,TRBV5-1,NA,CASSLGTGGWYEQYF,TGCGCCAGCAGCTTGGGCACAGGGGGCTGGTACGAGCAGTACTTC
TRBJ2-7,NA,TRBV12-3/TRBV12-4,few,CASSLGINKYEQYF,TGTGCCAGCAGTTTAGGGATAAACAAATACGAGCAGTACTTC
TRBJ2-3,NA,TRBV5-5,few,CASSLRAGYTDTQYF,TGTGCCAGCAGCTTGCGGGCGGGCTACACAGATACGCAGTATTTT